Shown below are 13 T cell receptor beta chains from a single sample sequenced in a study of cytomegalovirus exposure and HLA in healthy donors. Clones were sequenced by immunoSEQ multiplex PCR, and TCRdb holds only the in-frame ones, with some missing. The sample has some 120,000 clones, 70% to 90% seen once. The specimen was PBMCs. These receptors were taken from a woman between 18 and 29 years old in good health and CMV-seronegative.

The chain couples TRBV28 to TRBJ1-4; 7 bases map to TRBD1. Germline V gene data show CDR1 as MDHEN and CDR2 as SYDVKM. The V gene end was trimmed by 4 bases and the J gene end by 5 bases; junction bases not matched to a gene: 4. CDR3 size: 14 residues. CDR3 amino acids: CASSYVGQNEKLFF. The CDR3 DNA reads TGTGCCAGCAGTTATGTGGGACAGAATGAAAAACTGTTTTTT.

This rearrangement joins TRBV2 to TRBJ1-4, with 9 bases matching TRBD1. Germline V gene lookup returns CDR1 SNHLY and CDR2 FYNNEI. The CDR3 extends over 16 amino acids. Trimming took 5 bases from V and 0 from J; bases not matched to a gene: 4. The CDR3 reads CASSPGQGATNEKLFF. CDR3 nucleotides: TGTGCCAGCAGTCCGGGACAGGGAGCAACTAATGAAAAACTGTTTTTT.

There are a few counts of this clone. V and J are TRBV27 and TRBJ2-7, with TRBD2 identical over 10 bases. The CDR3 covers 15 residues. Germline assignment: CDR1 MNHEY and CDR2 SMNVEV (reference sequence). V shed 2 bases, J shed 5 bases, and the junction held 6 bases outside the gene matches. The CDR3: CASSLLYGTSDEQYF. The CDR3 DNA follows: TGTGCCAGCAGTTTACTCTATGGGACTAGCGACGAGCAGTACTTC.

The CDR3 DNA sequence: TGTGCCAGCAGTTTATCGGCGGGGGAGTACACAGATACGCAGTATTTT. This sequence encodes CASSLSAGEYTDTQYF. The rearrangement links TRBV27 to TRBJ2-3, with 7 bases lining up with TRBD2. The J segment lost 2 bases and the V segment lost 0 bases, leaving 5 bases of the junction unmatched. CDR1 MNHEY and CDR2 SMNVEV come from the germline V gene (reference sequence). This CDR3 is built from 16 residues.

V and J are TRBV19 and TRBJ2-5; 7 nucleotides agree with TRBD2. This CDR3 is built from 16 residues. V gave up 4 bases and J gave up 5 bases; unmatched junction bases: 13. Germline CDR1 reads LNHDA; CDR2 reads SQIVND (reference sequence). The CDR3 DNA is TGTGCCAGTAGTAGGGGCAAAGGGAGGGGAGTGGAGACCCAGTACTTC. Protein: CASSRGKGRGVETQYF.

CDR3 in DNA: TGTGCCAGCAGCTTGATTAGCAGACTCACAGATACGCAGTATTTT. It translates to CASSLISRLTDTQYF. V gene TRBV5-4 combines with J gene TRBJ2-3; no firm D call. Germline-derived CDR1 and CDR2 are SGHNT and YYREEE (reference sequence). The CDR3 runs 15 residues. V lost 1 base and J lost 2, with 11 bases in between.

This clone was recorded once. The rearrangement uses TRBV5-1 and TRBJ2-7, with TRBD1 matching over 7 bases. The V segment lost 3 bases and the J segment 3 bases; nucleotides outside the gene matches: 3. CDR3 length: 13 residues. Germline V gene data show CDR1 as SGHRS and CDR2 as YFSETQ. This CDR3 is CASSSGQNYEQYF. In nucleotides, the CDR3 is TGCGCCAGCAGCTCGGGACAGAACTACGAGCAGTACTTC.

The gene calls are TRBV30 and TRBJ2-7, with TRBD2 identical over 11 bases. This CDR3 has 15 amino acids. Germline CDR1 GTSNPN, CDR2 SVGIG (reference sequence). V dropped 3 bases and J dropped 5; count of bases not matched to a gene: 9. DNA of the CDR3: TGTGCCTGGAGCGCCTTTAGCGGGAGGGGGCACGAGCAGTACTTC. Protein sequence: CAWSAFSGRGHEQYF.

V usage is TRBV5-6 and J usage is TRBJ1-2; D gene ambiguous. The ends were cut back, 0 bases at V and 6 bases at J, with 12 bases in the middle. This CDR3 region has 14 residues. The germline V gene encodes CDR1 SGHDT and CDR2 YYEEEE. The CDR3 loop reads CASSLGEGMDGYTF. CDR3 bases: TGTGCCAGCAGCTTGGGGGAGGGTATGGATGGCTACACCTTC.

This clone was seen a handful of times. The chain joins TRBV11-2 to TRBJ1-2, with TRBD1 identical over 7 bases. The CDR3 totals 17 residues. J was trimmed by 4 bases and V by 2 bases; bases with no gene match: 13. The V gene's germline CDR1 is SGHAT and CDR2 FQNNGV. In nucleotides, the CDR3 is TGTGCCAGCAGCTTATCCCCCCGACAGGGTAGCTTCTATGGCTACACCTTC. As protein: CASSLSPRQGSFYGYTF.

CDR3 sequence (DNA): TGTGCCTGGGGGACAGGGACAAGCTCTGGAAACACCATATATTTT. It codes for CAWGTGTSSGNTIYF. This rearrangement joins TRBV30 to TRBJ1-3, with 9 bases identical to TRBD1. Germline-derived CDR1 and CDR2 are GTSNPN and SVGIG (reference sequence). J gave up 0 bases and V 5 bases, and 5 bases lay outside the gene matches. There are 15 residues in the CDR3.

J is TRBJ2-2 and V is TRBV5-1; 8 bases match TRBD2. The CDR3 covers 16 residues. CDR1 is SGHRS and CDR2 is YFSETQ in the germline V gene. V shed 4 bases, J shed 5 bases, and the junction held 10 bases outside the gene matches. Here the CDR3 DNA reads TGCGCCAGCAGCGGAGCGGGGGCCGGGGGAACCGGGGAGCTGTTTTTT. Protein: CASSGAGAGGTGELFF. The complete variable domain, with remaining parts taken from reference TRBV5-1 and TRBJ2-2, reads KAGVTQTPRYLIKTRGQQVTLSCSPISGHRSVSWYQQTPGQGLQFLFEYFSETQRNKGNFPGRFSGRQFSNSRSEMNVSTLELGDSALYLCASSGAGAGGTGELFFGEGSRLTVL.

On this clone itself: Other DNA sequences in the sample encode the same CDR3. The chain recombines TRBV2 with TRBJ2-3; TRBD2 is a possible D gene (6 bases). Germline V lookup: CDR1 SNHLY, CDR2 FYNNEI. The CDR3 contains 14 residues. The V end lost 3 bases, the J end lost 1 base, and 8 bases lay between the germline ends. The CDR3, as DNA: TGTGCCAGCAGTGATAGCGGCGGCACAGATACGCAGTATTTT. Amino acids: CASSDSGGTDTQYF.